Each of the 10 T cell receptor beta chains below was sequenced from the same sample in a study of T cell responses to AZD1222 COVID-19 vaccine. TCRdb's table, derived via immunoSEQ multiplex PCR, lists solely in-frame clones and lacks some. The sample has approximately 180,000 clones, 85% to 95% seen once. The material sequenced was peripheral blood, taken on day 0 of AZD1222 vaccination. The origin of the receptors is an adult in good health.

CDR3 in amino acids: CASSQSTGDRHGYTF. As DNA, the CDR3 is TGTGCCAGCAGCCAATCGACAGGGGATAGACATGGCTACACCTTC. The V call is TRBV3-1 (or the pseudogene TRBV3-2), the J call TRBJ1-2; TRBD1 matches at 8 bases. With 2 bases clipped from V and 6 bases from J, the junction kept 8 bases outside the gene matches. Germline CDR1 is LGHDT and CDR2 is YNNKEL (reference sequence). The CDR3 is 15 amino acids.

This clone came up many times. The DNA for the CDR3 is TGTGCCAGCAGGAACAGGGTGTCCACTGAAGCTTTCTTT. Amino acid sequence: CASRNRVSTEAFF. The V and J genes are TRBV27 and TRBJ1-1; D possibly corresponds to TRBD1 (6 bases). V lost 6 bases and J 4 bases, leaving 12 bases between the germline ends. Germline V gene lookup returns CDR1 MNHEY and CDR2 SMNVEV (reference sequence). The CDR3 runs to 13 residues.

The CDR3 region has the DNA TGTGCCAGCAGCCGAACAGGGGACACTGAAGCTTTCTTT. Translation: CASSRTGDTEAFF. The chain is built from TRBV6-6 and TRBJ1-1, with 7 bases matching TRBD1. V was pared by 6 bases and J by 3 bases, with 4 bases of the junction left unmatched. Germline CDR1 MNHNY, CDR2 SVGAGI (reference sequence). The CDR3 has 13 amino acids.

CDR3 coding DNA: TGCGCCAGCAGCCGTGAAATTGGTAGCTATGGCTACACCTTC. Protein sequence: CASSREIGSYGYTF. The V call is TRBV5-1, the J call TRBJ1-2, with unresolved D. Trimming stripped 4 bases from V and 4 bases from J, with 14 bases between. CDR3 size: 14 residues. Germline lookup yields CDR1 SGHRS and CDR2 YFSETQ.

As for this clone: The limits of the CDR3 on the DNA are not certain, so only TCRdb's listed CDR3 is given. The rearrangement joins TRBV30 to TRBJ1-2; the table's D call of TRBD1 was not tested on the DNA. Both ends counted, the CDR3 spans 11 residues. Germline lookup yields CDR1 GTSNPN and CDR2 SVGIG (reference sequence). CDR3 sequence reads: CAWGTGTGDTF.

The rearrangement uses TRBV12-1 and TRBJ1-2; the table's D call of TRBD1 was not tested on the DNA. TRBV12-1 is a pseudogene. The CDR3 runs 15 residues. The DNA of the CDR3 is TGTGCCAGCAGCTCGGACAGGGGGCGCGGCTATGGCTACACCTTC. Translating it yields CASSSDRGRGYGYTF.

The chain couples TRBV12-3 or TRBV12-4 to TRBJ1-2; D not resolved. The ends were cut back, 5 bases at V and 8 bases at J, with 9 bases in the middle. This CDR3 contains 11 residues. The CDR3 loop reads CASSPGMGYTF. The CDR3 DNA is TGTGCCAGCAGTCCCGGGATGGGCTACACCTTC.

For the CDR3, the DNA is TGTGCCAGCAGTGCGACAGGGGAGGGCACCGGGGAGCTGTTTTTT. This codes for CASSATGEGTGELFF. The J gene is TRBJ2-2, the V gene TRBV6-2 or TRBV6-3; D is perhaps TRBD1 (8 bases). The CDR3 contains 15 residues. Trimming cost V 5 bases and J 4 bases, with 14 bases left between them. The germline CDR1 and CDR2 sequences are MNHEY and SVGEGT.

This clone came up once. This rearrangement joins TRBV10-1 to TRBJ2-6; maybe TRBD1 (5 bases). The V end lost 4 bases, the J end lost 0 bases, and 10 bases lay between the germline ends. This CDR3 comprises 16 residues. Germline values: CDR1 WNHNN, CDR2 SYGVQD (reference sequence). CDR3: CASSGGAISGANVLTF. The CDR3, as DNA: TGCGCCAGCAGTGGGGGCGCCATCTCTGGGGCCAACGTCCTGACTTTC.

The V gene is TRBV27, the J gene TRBJ1-1; 8 bases match TRBD1. After removal of 4 bases from V and 3 bases from J, the junction contained 1 base not matched to a gene. In germline, CDR1 is MNHEY, CDR2 SMNVEV (reference sequence). This CDR3 contains 13 residues. The DNA of the CDR3 is TGTGCCAGCAGTTACAGGGGGGACACTGAAGCTTTCTTT. Its protein product is CASSYRGDTEAFF.